The rows below give T cell receptor beta chains drawn from one sample of a study of neurological immune-mediated disorders. MiXCR was run by TCRdb on the 5' RACE reads, yielding one entry per CDR3 protein. The sample holds about 46,000 distinct CDR3 sequences, 3% to 3.5% seen once. The sample taken for sequencing was PBMCs. The receptors come from a woman aged 50 to 65 with multiple sclerosis. Both conserved end residues are part of each CDR3. The D gene is left open where the match is weak. A clone size is listed for some rows: how often the clone was seen (once, few, many), or a class if it is expanded.

abundance	d_gene	len	v_gene	j_gene	CDR3aa	CDR3nt
many	TRBD1	16	TRBV4-1	TRBJ2-2	CASSQLGTGGTGELFF	TGCGCCAGCAGCCAACTCGGGACAGGGGGGACCGGGGAGCTGTTTTTT
NA	TRBD2	20	TRBV20-1	TRBJ2-3	CSARDLGLAGLRGRADTQYF	TGCAGTGCTAGAGACCTCGGACTAGCGGGACTTCGCGGAAGAGCAGATACGCAGTATTTT
NA	NA	15	TRBV5-1	TRBJ1-2	CASSDYDRLAYGYTF	TGCGCCAGCAGCGACTACGACAGATTGGCTTATGGCTACACCTTC
many	TRBD2	17	TRBV20-1	TRBJ2-7	CSAEGLAGTRINYEQYF	TGCAGTGCCGAAGGACTAGCGGGAACCCGGATTAACTACGAGCAGTACTTC
many	NA	14	TRBV12-3/TRBV12-4	TRBJ2-7	CASRYRDRDYEQYF	TGTGCCAGCAGATACAGGGACCGTGACTACGAGCAGTACTTC
many	NA	12	TRBV29-1	TRBJ2-5	CSVAGQQETQYF	TGCAGCGTAGCTGGACAGCAAGAGACCCAGTACTTC
many	NA	15	TRBV10-3	TRBJ1-1	CAISESYRLNTEAFF	TGTGCCATCAGTGAGTCGTACAGGCTGAACACTGAAGCTTTCTTT
many	NA	14	TRBV12-3/TRBV12-4	TRBJ1-2	CASSFGGPNYGYTF	TGTGCCAGCAGTTTTGGGGGGCCAAACTATGGCTACACCTTC
many	NA	13	TRBV6-6	TRBJ2-1	CASSYLGGNEQFF	TGTGCCAGCAGTTACCTCGGAGGGAATGAGCAGTTCTTC
many	NA	15	TRBV5-1	TRBJ1-2	CASSPGGGDPYGYTF	TGCGCCAGCAGCCCCGGTGGTGGCGACCCCTATGGCTACACCTTC
many	NA	15	TRBV5-1	TRBJ1-4	CASRGAPSTNEKLFF	TGCGCCAGCAGGGGAGCGCCCTCAACTAATGAAAAACTGTTTTTT
many	NA	13	TRBV20-1	TRBJ1-4	CSASTGASEKLFF	TGCAGTGCTAGCACGGGTGCGAGTGAAAAACTGTTTTTT
many	TRBD1	16	TRBV7-9	TRBJ2-7	CASAHGTGGRSYEQYF	TGTGCCAGCGCCCATGGGACAGGGGGCCGATCCTACGAGCAGTACTTC
many	TRBD1	15	TRBV20-1	TRBJ2-1	CSARRGQDSYNEQFF	TGCAGTGCTAGACGGGGACAGGACTCCTACAATGAGCAGTTCTTC
many	NA	13	TRBV29-1	TRBJ2-3	CSVDAGNTDTQYF	TGCAGCGTTGACGCGGGGAACACAGATACGCAGTATTTT
NA	NA	14	TRBV11-2	TRBJ2-1	CASSLILGGPEQFF	TGTGCCAGCAGCTTAATTCTAGGAGGCCCTGAGCAGTTCTTC
many	TRBD2	16	TRBV7-2	TRBJ2-5	CASSLGPGLVSETQYF	TGTGCCAGCAGCTTAGGCCCAGGACTAGTCTCAGAGACCCAGTACTTC
many	NA	13	TRBV13	TRBJ2-1	CASSLTSEGEQFF	TGTGCCAGCAGCTTGACTAGTGAGGGTGAGCAGTTCTTC
once	TRBD2	18	TRBV27	TRBJ2-3	CASKLGTSGRVSTDTQYF	TGTGCCAGCAAACTCGGGACTAGCGGGAGGGTCTCCACAGATACGCAGTATTTT
NA	NA	15	TRBV7-9	TRBJ2-5	CASSITTSGKETKYF	TGTGCCAGCAGTATAACTACCTCAGGGAAAGAGACCAAGTACTTC
many	NA	14	TRBV12-3/TRBV12-4	TRBJ2-7	CASRPRRRNYEQYF	TGTGCCAGCAGGCCCCGTCGGCGGAATTACGAGCAGTACTTC
many	NA	15	TRBV5-1	TRBJ2-2	CASSHTPGGPGELFF	TGCGCCAGCAGCCACACGCCCGGGGGCCCCGGGGAGCTGTTTTTT
many	TRBD2	13	TRBV24-1	TRBJ2-3	CATQGLSTDTQYF	TGTGCCACCCAGGGACTAAGCACAGATACGCAGTATTTT
many	TRBD2	15	TRBV3-1	TRBJ2-3	CASSLRSGLGDTQYF	TGTGCCAGCAGCCTTCGTAGCGGGCTTGGGGATACGCAGTATTTT
many	NA	12	TRBV12-3/TRBV12-4	TRBJ1-2	CASSFGPGGYTF	TGTGCCAGCAGTTTCGGGCCGGGGGGATACACCTTC
many	NA	13	TRBV27	TRBJ2-1	CASSLDEYNEQFF	TGTGCCAGCAGTTTAGACGAATACAATGAGCAGTTCTTC
many	TRBD2	14	TRBV20-1	TRBJ2-3	CSAGLAGTTDTQYF	TGCAGTGCTGGATTAGCGGGAACCACAGATACGCAGTATTTT
many	NA	14	TRBV20-1	TRBJ2-1	CSAKTGTWVYEQFF	TGCAGTGCTAAAACCGGAACCTGGGTCTATGAGCAGTTCTTC
many	NA	15	TRBV5-1	TRBJ1-6	CASSLARRLNSPLHF	TGCGCCAGCAGCTTGGCCCGGCGGTTAAATTCACCCCTCCACTTT
many	TRBD1	15	TRBV7-6	TRBJ2-1	CASSYQTGAYNEQFF	TGTGCCAGCAGCTACCAGACAGGGGCCTACAATGAGCAGTTCTTC
many	NA	13	TRBV5-1	TRBJ2-5	CASSLQGGETQYF	TGCGCCAGCAGCTTACAGGGTGGGGAGACCCAGTACTTC
many	NA	14	TRBV5-1	TRBJ1-1	CASGRGGVNTEAFF	TGCGCCAGCGGCAGGGGAGGTGTGAACACTGAAGCTTTCTTT
many	TRBD1	15	TRBV20-1	TRBJ2-5	CSAKPPGQGGETQYF	TGCAGTGCTAAACCCCCGGGACAGGGAGGAGAGACCCAGTACTTC
many	NA	14	TRBV10-3	TRBJ2-2	CAIKATTNTGELFF	TGTGCCATCAAGGCTACAACGAACACCGGGGAGCTGTTTTTT
NA	TRBD1	18	TRBV5-6	TRBJ1-4	CASSFPRTGGETNEKLFF	TGTGCCAGCAGCTTTCCCCGGACAGGGGGCGAAACTAATGAAAAACTGTTTTTT
many	TRBD2	14	TRBV9	TRBJ2-7	CASSQGLASHEQYF	TGTGCCAGCTCCCAGGGACTAGCGTCCCACGAGCAGTACTTC
many	TRBD1	15	TRBV5-1	TRBJ2-5	CASSGSTGGAETQYF	TGCGCCAGCAGCGGTTCGACAGGGGGCGCAGAGACCCAGTACTTC
many	TRBD2	19	TRBV28	TRBJ2-3	CASKPPGLAGGLSTDTQYF	TGTGCCAGCAAACCTCCGGGACTAGCGGGGGGGCTAAGCACAGATACGCAGTATTTT
many	TRBD1	16	TRBV20-1	TRBJ2-3	CSARDQAQGAGDTQYF	TGCAGTGCTAGAGATCAAGCACAGGGGGCAGGAGATACGCAGTATTTT
many	NA	15	TRBV7-2	TRBJ2-1	CASSLAGPYYNEQFF	TGTGCCAGCAGCTTAGCGGGGCCCTACTACAATGAGCAGTTCTTC
many	TRBD2	14	TRBV20-1	TRBJ2-1	CSASAAGGWNEQFF	TGCAGTGCTAGTGCAGCGGGAGGTTGGAATGAGCAGTTCTTC
many	TRBD2	16	TRBV14	TRBJ2-5	CASSQGLALPVETQYF	TGTGCCAGCAGCCAAGGACTAGCCCTACCCGTAGAGACCCAGTACTTC
NA	NA	14	TRBV5-1	TRBJ2-7	CASSFVGDSYEQYF	TGCGCCAGCAGCTTCGTCGGGGATTCCTACGAGCAGTACTTC
many	NA	14	TRBV20-1	TRBJ1-6	CSAGDWGLDSPLHF	TGCAGTGCTGGAGATTGGGGGCTGGATTCACCCCTCCACTTT
many	NA	14	TRBV7-9	TRBJ1-5	CASSTSRGNQPQHF	TGTGCCAGCAGTACATCCAGGGGTAATCAGCCCCAGCATTTT
many	TRBD2	14	TRBV20-1	TRBJ2-3	CSALSGVGTDTQYF	TGCAGTGCGCTTAGCGGGGTGGGAACAGATACGCAGTATTTT
many	NA	16	TRBV5-6	TRBJ1-6	CASSLKGVWHNSPLHF	TGTGCCAGCAGCTTGAAAGGGGTATGGCATAATTCACCCCTCCACTTT
NA	TRBD2	16	TRBV5-6	TRBJ2-3	CASSRDGGLGSDTQYF	TGTGCCAGCAGCCGAGATGGAGGACTAGGGTCAGATACGCAGTATTTT
many	TRBD1	13	TRBV24-1	TRBJ2-7	CATSGTGEYEQYF	TGTGCCACCAGCGGGACAGGGGAGTACGAGCAGTACTTC
NA	NA	15	TRBV5-1	TRBJ2-2	CASSLVGIDTGELFF	TGCGCCAGCAGCTTGGTTGGCATCGACACCGGGGAGCTGTTTTTT
many	TRBD1	15	TRBV5-1	TRBJ1-6	CASSLDGQGGSPLHF	TGCGCCAGCAGCTTGGATGGCCAGGGGGGTTCACCCCTCCACTTT
many	NA	19	TRBV7-2	TRBJ2-6	CASSLSLRQGLSGANVLTF	TGTGCCAGCAGCTTATCGTTGCGGCAGGGACTCTCTGGGGCCAACGTCCTGACTTTC
many	TRBD2	15	TRBV27	TRBJ2-1	CASSFLAGVYNEQFF	TGTGCCAGCAGTTTCCTAGCGGGAGTTTACAATGAGCAGTTCTTC